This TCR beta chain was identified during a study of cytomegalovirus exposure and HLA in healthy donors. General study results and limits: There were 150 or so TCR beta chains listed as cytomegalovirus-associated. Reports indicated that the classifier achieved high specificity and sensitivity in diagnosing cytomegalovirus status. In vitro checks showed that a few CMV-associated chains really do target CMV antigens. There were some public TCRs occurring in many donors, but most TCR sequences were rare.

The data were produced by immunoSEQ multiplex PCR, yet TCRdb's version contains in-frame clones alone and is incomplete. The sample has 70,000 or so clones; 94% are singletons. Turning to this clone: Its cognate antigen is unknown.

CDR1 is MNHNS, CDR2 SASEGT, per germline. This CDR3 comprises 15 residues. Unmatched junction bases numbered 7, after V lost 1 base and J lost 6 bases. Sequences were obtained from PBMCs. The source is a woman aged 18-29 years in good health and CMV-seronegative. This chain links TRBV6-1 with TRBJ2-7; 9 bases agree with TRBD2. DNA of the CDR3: TGTGCCAGCAGTGAAGAGATCGCTAGCGGGGCCGAGCAGTACTTC. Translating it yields CASSEEIASGAEQYF.